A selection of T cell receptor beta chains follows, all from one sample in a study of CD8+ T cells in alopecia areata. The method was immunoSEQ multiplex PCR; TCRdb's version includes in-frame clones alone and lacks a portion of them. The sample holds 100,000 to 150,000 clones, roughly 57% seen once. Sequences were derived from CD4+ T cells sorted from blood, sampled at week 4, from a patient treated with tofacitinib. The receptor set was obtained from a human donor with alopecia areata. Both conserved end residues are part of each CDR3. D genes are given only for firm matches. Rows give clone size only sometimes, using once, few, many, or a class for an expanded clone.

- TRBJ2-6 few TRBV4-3 TGCGCCAGCAGCCAACATTCCGGGAGTCCCTCTGGGGCCAACGTCCTGACTTTC CASSQHSGSPSGANVLTF
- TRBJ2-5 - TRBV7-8 TGTGCCAGCAGCTTAGCGGGGCGGGGCATCCAAGAGACCCAGTACTTC CASSLAGRGIQETQYF
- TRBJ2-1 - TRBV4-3 TGCGCCAGCAGCCAATCCGGGTGGCCGGAGGAAATTAGCTACAATGAGCAGTTCTTC CASSQSGWPEEISYNEQFF
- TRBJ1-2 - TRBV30 TGTGCCTGGAGTCTCCAAGAGCAGGGTGGCTACACCTTC CAWSLQEQGGYTF
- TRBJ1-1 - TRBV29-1 TGCAGCGTGGGGAATCGGGCGAACACTGAAGCTTTCTTT CSVGNRANTEAFF
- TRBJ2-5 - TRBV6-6 TGTGCCAGCAGTTACCAGGGTTCGGAGACCCAGTACTTC CASSYQGSETQYF
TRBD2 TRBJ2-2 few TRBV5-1 TGCGCCAGCAGCTTGAGTGTGGGACTAGCGGGGAACACCGGGGAGCTGTTTTTT CASSLSVGLAGNTGELFF
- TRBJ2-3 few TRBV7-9 TGTGCCAGCAGCTTAGCCTTCACAGAGATGACAGATACGCAGTATTTT CASSLAFTEMTDTQYF
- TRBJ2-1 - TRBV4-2 TGTGCCAGCAGCCAAGATTTGGCTGCGAGCTCCTACAATGAGCAGTTCTTC CASSQDLAASSYNEQFF
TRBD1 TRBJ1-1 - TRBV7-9 TGTGCCAGCAGCTTAACAGGGGGATCTGAAGCTTTCTTT CASSLTGGSEAFF
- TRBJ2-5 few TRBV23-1 TGCGCCAGCAGTCAATCACCTAGGGCTCCACTCCCCAGATGGACCCAGTACTTC CASSQSPRAPLPRWTQYF
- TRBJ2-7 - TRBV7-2 TGTGCCAGCAGCTCCGCTACCTACGAGCAGTACTTC CASSSATYEQYF
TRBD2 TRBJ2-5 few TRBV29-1 TGCAGCGCGCGACTAGCGGCCAAGTCCCAAGAGACCCAGTACTTC CSARLAAKSQETQYF
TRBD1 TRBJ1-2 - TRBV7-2 TGTGCCAGCAGTATCGCGCCAGGGGGCGACTATGGCTACACCTTC CASSIAPGGDYGYTF
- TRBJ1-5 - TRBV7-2 TGTGCCAGCAGCTTGTGGGATCAGCCCCAGCATTTT CASSLWDQPQHF
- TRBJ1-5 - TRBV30 TGTGCCTGGAGTGTAAGCAGCGCTAATCAGCCCCAGCATTTT CAWSVSSANQPQHF
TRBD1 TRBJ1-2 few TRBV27 TGTGCCAGCAGCACCAGGGGGGCCTACACCTTC CASSTRGAYTF
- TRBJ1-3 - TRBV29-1 TGCAGCGTGTCGGACTCCTCTGGAAACACCATATATTTT CSVSDSSGNTIYF
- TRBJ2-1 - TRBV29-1 TGCAGCGTTGTCTCCAATGAGCAGTTCTTC CSVVSNEQFF
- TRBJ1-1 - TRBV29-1 TGCAACGAACCGGGGGGCAAGGAGGGTGAAGCTTTCTTT CNEPGGKEGEAFF
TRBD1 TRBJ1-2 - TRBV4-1 TGCGCCAGCAGCCAAGCTAGGACAGGCTATGGCTACACCTTC CASSQARTGYGYTF
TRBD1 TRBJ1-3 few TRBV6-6 TGTGCCAGCAGTTTGAAACGGACAGGCAGTGGAAACACCATATATTTT CASSLKRTGSGNTIYF
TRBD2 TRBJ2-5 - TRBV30 TGTGCCTGTCGAGCGGGAGGGTTGGAGACCCAGTACTTC CACRAGGLETQYF
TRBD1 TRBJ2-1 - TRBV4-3 TGCGCCAGCAGCTTCGACAGGGGGCCAGACAATGAGCAGTTCTTC CASSFDRGPDNEQFF
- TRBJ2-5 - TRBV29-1 TGCAGCGTTGTCGGGATTCAAGAGACCCAGTACTTC CSVVGIQETQYF
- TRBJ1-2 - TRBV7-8 TGTGCCAGCAGCTTATCGGGGCCAGGCTATGGCTACACCTTC CASSLSGPGYGYTF
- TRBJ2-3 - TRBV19 TGTGCCACCCAAAACTGGGCCGATGGAGATACGCAGTATTTT CATQNWADGDTQYF
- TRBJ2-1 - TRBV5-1 TGCGCCAGCAGCAGGTGGAAGAGCTCCTACAATGAGCAGTTCTTC CASSRWKSSYNEQFF
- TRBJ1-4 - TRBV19 TGTGCCAGTAGTGAGTTCGGGTTTAATGAAAAACTGTTTTTT CASSEFGFNEKLFF
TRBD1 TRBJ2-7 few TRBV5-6 TGTGCCAGCAGCTTGACCGGGACAGGGATGGGATCCTACGAGCAGTACTTC CASSLTGTGMGSYEQYF
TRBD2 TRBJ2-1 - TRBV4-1 TGCGCCAGCAGCAGGAGGGAGGGTGAGCAGTTCTTC CASSRREGEQFF
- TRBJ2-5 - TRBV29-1 TGCAGCGTCGAAGATCGGGAGACCCAGTACTTC CSVEDRETQYF
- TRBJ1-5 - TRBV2 TGTGCCAGCAGTGCAGGGGATCAGCCCCAGCATTTT CASSAGDQPQHF
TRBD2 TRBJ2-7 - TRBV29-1 TGCAGCGTTGAAGATCAGACTAGCGGGCCTTCCGGGAGTTACGAGCAGTACTTC CSVEDQTSGPSGSYEQYF
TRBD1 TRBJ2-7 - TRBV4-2 TGTGCCAGCAGCCAAAGGACAGGGGGCTCCTACGAGCAGTACTTC CASSQRTGGSYEQYF
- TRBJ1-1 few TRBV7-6 TGTGCCAGCAGCTTAGGGGGCAGCCTGAACACTGAAGCTTTCTTT CASSLGGSLNTEAFF
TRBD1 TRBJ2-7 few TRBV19 TGTGCCAGTAGTATGATTCGGGACAGATTCTCCTACGAGCAGTACTTC CASSMIRDRFSYEQYF
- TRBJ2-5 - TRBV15 TGTGCCACCAGCAGAGATGGGAAGGATGAAGAGACCCAGTACTTC CATSRDGKDEETQYF
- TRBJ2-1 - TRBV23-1 TGCGCCAGCAGTCAAGCGTTAACCTTCTACAATGAGCAGTTCTTC CASSQALTFYNEQFF
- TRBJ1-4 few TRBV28 TGTGCCAGCAACCAAGAGGGAAAACTGTTTTTT CASNQEGKLFF
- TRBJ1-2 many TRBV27 TGTGCCAGCAGCTCAGCGGCCAACTATGGCTACACCTTC CASSSAANYGYTF
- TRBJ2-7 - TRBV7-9 TGTGCCAGCAGCTATACCGGGACCTCCTACGAGCAGTACTTC CASSYTGTSYEQYF
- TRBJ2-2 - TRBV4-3 TGCGCCAGCAGTGAGAAGTACAACACCGGGGAGCTGTTTTTT CASSEKYNTGELFF
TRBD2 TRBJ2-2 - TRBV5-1 TGCGCCAGCAGCTTGCTTGGACTAGGAGCCGGGGAGCTGTTTTTT CASSLLGLGAGELFF
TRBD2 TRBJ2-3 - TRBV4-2 TGTGCCAGCAGCCAAGATAGATTTGCGGGGGGGACAGATACGCAGTATTTT CASSQDRFAGGTDTQYF
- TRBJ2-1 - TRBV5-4 TGTGCCAGCAGCTTAGCGGTCCCGGGGAATGAGCAGTTCTTC CASSLAVPGNEQFF
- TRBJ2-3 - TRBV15 TGTGCCACCATGAAAGTGGATACGCAGTATTTT CATMKVDTQYF
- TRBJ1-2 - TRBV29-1 TGCAGCGTTGAAGATCCAGGGGTCTATGGCTACACCTTC CSVEDPGVYGYTF
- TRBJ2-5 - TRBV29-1 TGCAGCGGGGGGATAAACCAAGAGACCCAGTACTTC CSGGINQETQYF
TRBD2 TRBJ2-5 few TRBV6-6 TGTGCCAGCAGGAGGGCAAGCGGGATAATCGCCGAGACCCAGTACTTC CASRRASGIIAETQYF
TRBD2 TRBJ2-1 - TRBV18 TGTGCCAGCTCACCAGGACTAGCGGGATACAATGAGCAGTTCTTC CASSPGLAGYNEQFF
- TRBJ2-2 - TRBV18 TGTGCCAGCTCACCCGGGCAGGAGAACACCGGGGAGCTGTTTTTT CASSPGQENTGELFF
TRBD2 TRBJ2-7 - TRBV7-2 TGTGCCAGCAGCTCCCTAGCGGGAGGGCCGGGGGAGCAGTACTTC CASSSLAGGPGEQYF
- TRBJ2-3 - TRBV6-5 TGTGCCAGCAGTTATAATAGTCCCCCCACAGATACGCAGTATTTT CASSYNSPPTDTQYF
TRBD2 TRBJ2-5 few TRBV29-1 TGCAGCGTCCCGACTAGCGGGGCTGAGACCCAGTACTTC CSVPTSGAETQYF
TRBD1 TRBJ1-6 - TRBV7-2 TGTGCCAGCAGCCCCCGACAGGGACCCTATAATTCACCCCTCCACTTT CASSPRQGPYNSPLHF